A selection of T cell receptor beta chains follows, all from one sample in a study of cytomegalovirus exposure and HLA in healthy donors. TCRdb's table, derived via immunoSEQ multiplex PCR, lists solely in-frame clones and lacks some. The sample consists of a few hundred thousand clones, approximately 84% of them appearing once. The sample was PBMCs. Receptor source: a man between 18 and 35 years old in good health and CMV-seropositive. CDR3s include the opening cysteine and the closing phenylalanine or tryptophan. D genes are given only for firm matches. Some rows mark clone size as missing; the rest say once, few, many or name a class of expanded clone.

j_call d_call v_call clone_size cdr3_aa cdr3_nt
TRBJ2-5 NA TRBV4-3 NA CASSQERNSPSPWYF TGCGCCAGCAGCCAAGAACGAAACTCCCCAAGTCCTTGGTACTTC
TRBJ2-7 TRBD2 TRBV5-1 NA CASSSLSSGATYEQYF TGCGCCAGCAGCTCGTTATCTAGCGGCGCTACCTACGAGCAGTACTTC
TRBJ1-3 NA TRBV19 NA CASSRGPISGNTIYF TGTGCCAGTAGTCGGGGACCGATATCTGGAAACACCATATATTTT
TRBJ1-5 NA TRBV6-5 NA CASSPLGGSNQPQHF TGTGCCAGCAGCCCACTCGGGGGAAGCAATCAGCCCCAGCATTTT
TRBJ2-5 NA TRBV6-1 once CASSEWLAFQYF TGTGCCAGCAGTGAGTGGCTAGCTTTCCAGTACTTC
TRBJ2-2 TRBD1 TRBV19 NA CASAIITQGSYTGELFF TGTGCCAGTGCAATTATAACACAGGGGTCGTACACCGGGGAGCTGTTTTTT
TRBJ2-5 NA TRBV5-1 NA CASSEGTFKETQYF TGCGCCAGCAGCGAGGGGACTTTTAAAGAGACCCAGTACTTC
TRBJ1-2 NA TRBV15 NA CATSREWGRGLGYGYTF TGTGCCACCAGCAGAGAGTGGGGACGAGGGTTGGGTTATGGCTACACCTTC
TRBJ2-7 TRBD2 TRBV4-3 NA CASSQGLAGDREQYF TGCGCCAGCAGCCAGGGACTAGCGGGAGATCGGGAGCAGTACTTC
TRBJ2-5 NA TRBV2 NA CASRGLKTQYF TGTGCCAGCAGGGGTTTGAAGACCCAGTACTTC
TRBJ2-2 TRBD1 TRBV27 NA CASSLGQGELFF TGTGCCAGCAGTTTGGGACAGGGGGAGCTGTTTTTT
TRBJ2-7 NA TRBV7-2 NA CASSLGQGGEQYF TGTGCCAGCAGCTTAGGCCAGGGCGGCGAGCAGTACTTC
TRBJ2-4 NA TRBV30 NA CAWSEGWEAKNIQYF TGTGCCTGGAGTGAAGGTTGGGAGGCCAAAAACATTCAGTACTTC
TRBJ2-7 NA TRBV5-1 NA CASSLAGDRSEQYF TGCGCCAGCAGCTTGGCGGGGGACCGGTCGGAGCAGTACTTC
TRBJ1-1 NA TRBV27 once CASSPRENTEAFF TGTGCCAGCAGTCCCAGGGAGAACACTGAAGCTTTCTTT
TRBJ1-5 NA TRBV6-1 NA CASSEMYYSNQPQHF TGTGCCAGCAGTGAAATGTATTATAGCAATCAGCCCCAGCATTTT
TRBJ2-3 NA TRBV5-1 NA CASSSRQPSTDTQYF TGCGCCAGCAGCTCTCGACAGCCTAGCACAGATACGCAGTATTTT
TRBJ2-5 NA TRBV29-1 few CSVWTVVRETQYF TGCAGCGTGTGGACAGTCGTGAGGGAGACCCAGTACTTC
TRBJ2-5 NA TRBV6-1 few CASSLLGGEQYF TGTGCCAGCAGCCTTCTAGGGGGTGAACAGTACTTC
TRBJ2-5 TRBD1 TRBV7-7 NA CASSLGTAKETQYF TGTGCCAGCAGCCTAGGGACAGCGAAAGAGACCCAGTACTTC
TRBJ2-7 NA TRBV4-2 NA CASSQDRNYPGEQYF TGTGCCAGCAGCCAAGATAGAAACTACCCCGGCGAGCAGTACTTC
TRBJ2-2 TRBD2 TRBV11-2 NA CASIPGLAGTGELFF TGTGCCAGCATACCGGGACTAGCGGGCACCGGGGAGCTGTTTTTT
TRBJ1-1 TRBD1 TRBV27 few CASSLSGGRLDTEAFF TGTGCCAGCAGTTTATCAGGGGGCAGGTTGGACACTGAAGCTTTCTTT
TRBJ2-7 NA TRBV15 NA CATSGWATYEQYF TGTGCCACCAGCGGTTGGGCCACCTACGAGCAGTACTTC
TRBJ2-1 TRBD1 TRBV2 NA CASSVQEDRGTYNEQFF TGTGCCAGCAGTGTGCAGGAGGACAGGGGAACCTACAATGAGCAGTTCTTC
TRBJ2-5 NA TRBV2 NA CASSVAFATGTSEETQYF TGTGCCAGCAGTGTGGCGTTCGCGACCGGGACATCAGAAGAGACCCAGTACTTC
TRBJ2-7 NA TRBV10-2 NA CASSARAGLYEQYF TGCGCCAGCAGCGCCCGGGCCGGTCTCTACGAGCAGTACTTC
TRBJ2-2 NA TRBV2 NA CATAGGGELFF TGTGCCACCGCCGGAGGAGGGGAGCTGTTTTTT